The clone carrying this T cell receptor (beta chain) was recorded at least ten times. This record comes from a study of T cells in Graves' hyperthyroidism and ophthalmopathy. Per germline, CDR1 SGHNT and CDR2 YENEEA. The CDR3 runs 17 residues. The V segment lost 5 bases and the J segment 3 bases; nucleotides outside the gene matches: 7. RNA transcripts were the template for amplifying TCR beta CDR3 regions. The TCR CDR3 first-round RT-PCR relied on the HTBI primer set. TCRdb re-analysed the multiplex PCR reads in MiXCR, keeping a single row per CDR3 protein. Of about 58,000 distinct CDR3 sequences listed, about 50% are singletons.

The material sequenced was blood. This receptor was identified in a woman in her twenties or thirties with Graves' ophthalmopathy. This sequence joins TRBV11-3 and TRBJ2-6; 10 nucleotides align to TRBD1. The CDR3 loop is CASSPGTGVDGANVLTF. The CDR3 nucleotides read TGTGCCAGCAGCCCCGGGACAGGGGTGGATGGGGCCAACGTCCTGACTTTC.